Listed below are T cell receptor beta chains from one sample, sequenced in a study of CD8+CD57+ T cells in acquired aplastic anemia. TCRdb re-derived calls from the reads in MiXCR, one entry per CDR3 protein. Among a few hundred thousand distinct CDR3 sequences listed, under 40% were seen once. The sample was sorted CD4+, CD8+, or CD8+CD57+ T cells (not recorded which) from PBMCs. The source is a human donor with aplastic anemia. Each CDR3 is given with its conserved first and last residue. D genes are given only for firm matches. A row's size may be missing; if present it is once, few, many or a size class.

j_call	d_call	clone_size	v_call	cdr3_nt	cdr3_aa
TRBJ1-6	-	once	TRBV15	TGTACCACCAGCGGAGATTACAGGGAAACTAATTCACCCCTCCACTTT	CTTSGDYRETNSPLHF
TRBJ1-2	-	-	TRBV29-1	TGCAGCGTCGAATCGCGGGGCGACTCCTTC	CSVESRGDSF
TRBJ2-5	-	many	TRBV19	TGTGCCAGTAGTCTCCAGGGGCCGGGAGAGACCCAGTACTTC	CASSLQGPGETQYF
TRBJ1-5	-	-	TRBV2	TGTGCCAGCAGTTTCCTTAACAGAGATCAGCCCCAGCATTTT	CASSFLNRDQPQHF
TRBJ2-2	TRBD1	few	TRBV6-1	TGTGCCAGCAGCCCGGACAGGCTGGGCACCGGGGAGCTGTTTTTT	CASSPDRLGTGELFF
TRBJ2-3	TRBD1	-	TRBV2	TGTGCCAGCAGTGGGAGACAGGGGGCGAGGACAGATACGCAGTATTTT	CASSGRQGARTDTQYF
TRBJ1-1	-	-	TRBV5-1	TGCGCCAGCAGCTTGGGGGGGGTTCTGAACACTGAAGCTTTCTTT	CASSLGGVLNTEAFF
TRBJ1-5	TRBD1	-	TRBV24-1	TGTGCCAGCTCACAATTGACAGGGAGCAATCAGCCCCAGCATTTT	CASSQLTGSNQPQHF
TRBJ2-2	TRBD1	-	TRBV4-2	TGTGCCAGCAGCCAAGTTAGGGGGCGCACCGGGGAGCTGTTTTTT	CASSQVRGRTGELFF
TRBJ2-5	-	many	TRBV7-9	TGTGCCAGCAGCCCCGGACAGACGCAAGAGACCCAGTACTTC	CASSPGQTQETQYF
TRBJ1-1	TRBD1	few	TRBV20-1	TGCAGTGCTACCGGGACAGGGGGCCTTGAAGCTTTCTTT	CSATGTGGLEAFF
TRBJ1-2	-	-	TRBV2	TGTGCCAGCAGTGGCGGGATACCCTATGGCTACACCTTC	CASSGGIPYGYTF
TRBJ1-1	-	few	TRBV20-1	TGCAGTGCTATTGAGGGGTCGGTTAACACTGAAGCTTTCTTT	CSAIEGSVNTEAFF
TRBJ1-2	-	-	TRBV24-1	TGTGCCACCAGGGGGACTACTAGGACGGTAACTGGCTACACCTTC	CATRGTTRTVTGYTF
TRBJ2-5	-	-	TRBV29-1	TGCAGCGTTGAGTCCAGGGCTGGTGAGACCCAGTACTTC	CSVESRAGETQYF
TRBJ1-1	-	-	TRBV10-2	TGCGCCAGCAGGGCTCGACCGGACGGATGGGCTTTCTTT	CASRARPDGWAFF
TRBJ2-7	TRBD2	-	TRBV5-1	TGCGCCAGCAGCGAGCTTCTCATAGCGGGAGGATCCTACGAGCAGTACTTC	CASSELLIAGGSYEQYF
TRBJ2-7	TRBD2	-	TRBV20-1	TGCAGTGCTCCGAGAGCGGGGGTTATCTACGAGCAGCACTTC	CSAPRAGVIYEQHF
TRBJ2-5	TRBD1	few	TRBV20-1	TGCAGTGCTAGCGGGACAGTCCAAGAGACCCAGTACTTC	CSASGTVQETQYF
TRBJ2-7	-	-	TRBV10-2	TGCGCCAGCAGTGACGACTGGAGTGCCGGCGAGCAGTACTTC	CASSDDWSAGEQYF